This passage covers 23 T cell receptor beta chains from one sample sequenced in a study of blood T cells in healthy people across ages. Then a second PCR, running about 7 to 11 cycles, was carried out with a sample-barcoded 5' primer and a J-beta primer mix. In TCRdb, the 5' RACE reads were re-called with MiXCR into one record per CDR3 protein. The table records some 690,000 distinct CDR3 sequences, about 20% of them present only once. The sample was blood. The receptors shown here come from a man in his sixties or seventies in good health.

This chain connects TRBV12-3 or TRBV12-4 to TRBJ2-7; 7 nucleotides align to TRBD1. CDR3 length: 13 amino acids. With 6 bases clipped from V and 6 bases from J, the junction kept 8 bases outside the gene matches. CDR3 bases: TGTGCCAGCAGGAACAGGGGCTTTGGCGAGCAGTACTTC. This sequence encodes CASRNRGFGEQYF.

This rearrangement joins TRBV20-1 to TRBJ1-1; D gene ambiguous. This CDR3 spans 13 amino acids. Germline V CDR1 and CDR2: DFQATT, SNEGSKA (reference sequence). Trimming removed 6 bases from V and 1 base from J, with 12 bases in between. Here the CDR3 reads CSARRGSNTEAFF. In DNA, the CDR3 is TGCAGTGCCAGACGTGGGTCGAACACTGAAGCTTTCTTT.

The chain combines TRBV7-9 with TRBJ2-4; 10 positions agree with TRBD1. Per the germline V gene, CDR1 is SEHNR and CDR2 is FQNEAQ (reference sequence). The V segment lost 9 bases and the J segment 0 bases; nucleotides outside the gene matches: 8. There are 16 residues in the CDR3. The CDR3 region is CASTIDRGLAKNIQYF. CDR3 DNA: TGTGCCAGTACCATCGACAGGGGGCTAGCCAAAAACATTCAGTACTTC. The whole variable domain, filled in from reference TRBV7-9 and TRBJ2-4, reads DTGVSQNPRHKITKRGQNVTFRCDPISEHNRLYWYRQTLGQGPEFLTYFQNEAQLEKSRLLSDRFSAERPKGSFSTLEIQRTEQGDSAMYLCASTIDRGLAKNIQYFGAGTRLSVL.

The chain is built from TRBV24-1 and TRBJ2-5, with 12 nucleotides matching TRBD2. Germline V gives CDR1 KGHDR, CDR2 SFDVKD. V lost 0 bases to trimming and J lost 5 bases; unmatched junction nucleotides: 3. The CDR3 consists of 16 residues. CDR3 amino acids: CATSDLTSGGRETQYF. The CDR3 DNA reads TGTGCCACCAGTGATTTGACTAGCGGGGGGCGTGAGACCCAGTACTTC.

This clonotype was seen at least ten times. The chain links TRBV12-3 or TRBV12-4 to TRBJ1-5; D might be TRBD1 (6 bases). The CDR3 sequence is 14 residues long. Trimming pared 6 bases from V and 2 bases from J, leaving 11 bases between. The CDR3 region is CASSLQGGNQPQHF. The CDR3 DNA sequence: TGTGCCAGCAGCTTACAGGGAGGCAATCAGCCCCAGCATTTT.

The CDR3 protein is CASSRRNLSPLHF. In DNA form, the CDR3 reads TGTGCCAGCAGCCGACGGAACTTATCACCCCTCCACTTT. The chain uses TRBV7-9 and TRBJ1-6; D is ambiguous. With 5 bases removed from V and 10 bases from J, the gap between germline ends came to 12 bases. Germline CDR1 is SEHNR and CDR2 is FQNEAQ (reference sequence). CDR3 length: 13 amino acids. The full variable domain, rest sourced from reference TRBV7-9 and TRBJ1-6, is DTGVSQNPRHKITKRGQNVTFRCDPISEHNRLYWYRQTLGQGPEFLTYFQNEAQLEKSRLLSDRFSAERPKGSFSTLEIQRTEQGDSAMYLCASSRRNLSPLHFGNGTRLTVT.

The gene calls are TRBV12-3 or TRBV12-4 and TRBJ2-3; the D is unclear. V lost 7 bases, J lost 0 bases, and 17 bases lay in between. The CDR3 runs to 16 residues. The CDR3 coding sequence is TGTGCCAGCACGTTAAGCCGTCCCCCGAGCACAGATACGCAGTATTTT. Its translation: CASTLSRPPSTDTQYF.

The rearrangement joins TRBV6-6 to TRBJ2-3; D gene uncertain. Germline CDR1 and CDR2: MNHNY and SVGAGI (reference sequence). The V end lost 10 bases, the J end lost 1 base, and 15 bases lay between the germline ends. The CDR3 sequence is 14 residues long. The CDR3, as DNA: TGTGCCACCCGAGCTGGAGCAGGCACAGATACGCAGTATTTT. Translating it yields CATRAGAGTDTQYF.

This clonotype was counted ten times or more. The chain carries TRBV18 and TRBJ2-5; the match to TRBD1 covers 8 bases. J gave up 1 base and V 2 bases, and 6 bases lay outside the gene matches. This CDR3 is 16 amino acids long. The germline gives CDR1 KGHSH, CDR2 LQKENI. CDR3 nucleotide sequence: TGTGCCAGCTCACCATTCACAGGGGGACCCCAAGAGACCCAGTACTTC. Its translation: CASSPFTGGPQETQYF. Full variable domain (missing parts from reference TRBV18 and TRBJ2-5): NAGVMQNPRHLVRRRGQEARLRCSPMKGHSHVYWYRQLPEEGLKFMVYLQKENIIDESGMPKERFSAEFPKEGPSILRIQQVVRGDSAAYFCASSPFTGGPQETQYFGPGTRLLVL.

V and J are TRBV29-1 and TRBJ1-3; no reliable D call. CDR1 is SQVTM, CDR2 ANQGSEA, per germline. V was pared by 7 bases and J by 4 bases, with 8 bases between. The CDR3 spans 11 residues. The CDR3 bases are TGCAGCGGGGAATCGGGAAACACCATATATTTT. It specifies CSGESGNTIYF.

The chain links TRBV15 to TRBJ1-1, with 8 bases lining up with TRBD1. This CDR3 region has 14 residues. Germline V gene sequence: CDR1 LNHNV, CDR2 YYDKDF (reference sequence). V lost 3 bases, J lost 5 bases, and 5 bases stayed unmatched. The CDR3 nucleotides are TGTGCCACCAGCAGCAGGGGGCAAGAGACTGAAGCTTTCTTT. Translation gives CATSSRGQETEAFF.

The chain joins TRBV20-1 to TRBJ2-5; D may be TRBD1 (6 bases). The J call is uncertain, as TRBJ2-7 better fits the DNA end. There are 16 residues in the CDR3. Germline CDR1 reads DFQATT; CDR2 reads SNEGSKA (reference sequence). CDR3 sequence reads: CSARASGTPRFYEQYF. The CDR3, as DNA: TGCAGTGCTAGGGCCTCCGGGACACCCCGTTTCTACGAGCAGTACTTC.

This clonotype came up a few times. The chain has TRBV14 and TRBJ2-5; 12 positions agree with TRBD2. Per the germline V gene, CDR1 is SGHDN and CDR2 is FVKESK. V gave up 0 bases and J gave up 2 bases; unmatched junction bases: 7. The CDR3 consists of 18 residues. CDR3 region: CASSQELAGGHPQETQYF. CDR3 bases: TGTGCCAGCAGCCAAGAACTAGCGGGGGGCCATCCACAAGAGACCCAGTACTTC.

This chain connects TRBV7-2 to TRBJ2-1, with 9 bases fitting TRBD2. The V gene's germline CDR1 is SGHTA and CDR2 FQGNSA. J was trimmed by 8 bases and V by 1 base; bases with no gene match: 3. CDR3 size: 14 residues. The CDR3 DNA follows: TGTGCCAGCAGCTTAGATAGCGGGAGTGATGAGCAGTTCTTC. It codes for CASSLDSGSDEQFF.

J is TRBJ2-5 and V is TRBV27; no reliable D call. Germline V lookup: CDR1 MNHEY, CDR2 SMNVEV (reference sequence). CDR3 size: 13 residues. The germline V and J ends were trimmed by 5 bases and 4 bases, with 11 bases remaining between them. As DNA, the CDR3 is TGTGCCAGCAGTCGGTACAACGGAGAGACCCAGTACTTC. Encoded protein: CASSRYNGETQYF.

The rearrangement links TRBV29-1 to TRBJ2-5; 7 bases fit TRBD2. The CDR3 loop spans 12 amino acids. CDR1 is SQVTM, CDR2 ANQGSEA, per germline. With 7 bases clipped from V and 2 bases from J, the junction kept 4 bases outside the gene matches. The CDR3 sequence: CSATSVQETQYF. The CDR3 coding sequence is TGCAGCGCCACTAGCGTTCAAGAGACCCAGTACTTC.

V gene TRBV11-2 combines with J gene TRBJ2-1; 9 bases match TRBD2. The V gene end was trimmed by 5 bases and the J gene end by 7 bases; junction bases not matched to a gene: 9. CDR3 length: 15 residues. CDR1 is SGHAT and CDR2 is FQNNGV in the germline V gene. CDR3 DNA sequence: TGTGCCAGCAGCCCCAGGCTAGCGGGAAGGAATGAGCAGTTCTTC. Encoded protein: CASSPRLAGRNEQFF.

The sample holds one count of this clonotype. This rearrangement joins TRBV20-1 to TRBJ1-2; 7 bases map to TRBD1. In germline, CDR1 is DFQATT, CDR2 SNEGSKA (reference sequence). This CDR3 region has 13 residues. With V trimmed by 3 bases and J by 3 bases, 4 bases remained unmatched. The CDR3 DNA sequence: TGCAGTGCTAGTAGGGGGCGGGACTATGGCTACACCTTC. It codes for CSASRGRDYGYTF.

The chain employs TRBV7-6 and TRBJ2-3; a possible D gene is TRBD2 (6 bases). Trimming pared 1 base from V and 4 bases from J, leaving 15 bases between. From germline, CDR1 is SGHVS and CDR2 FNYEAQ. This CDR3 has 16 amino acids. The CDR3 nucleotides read TGTGCCAGCAGCTTAGTCGGAGGGAATGGGCCAGATACGCAGTATTTT. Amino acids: CASSLVGGNGPDTQYF.

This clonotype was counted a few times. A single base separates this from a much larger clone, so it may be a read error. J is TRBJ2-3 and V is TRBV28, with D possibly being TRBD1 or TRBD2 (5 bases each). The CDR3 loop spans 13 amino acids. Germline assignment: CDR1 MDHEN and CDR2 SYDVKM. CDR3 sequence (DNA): TGTGCCAGCAGTTTATGGGGGGAAGATGCGCAGTATTTT. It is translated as CASSLWGEDAQYF.

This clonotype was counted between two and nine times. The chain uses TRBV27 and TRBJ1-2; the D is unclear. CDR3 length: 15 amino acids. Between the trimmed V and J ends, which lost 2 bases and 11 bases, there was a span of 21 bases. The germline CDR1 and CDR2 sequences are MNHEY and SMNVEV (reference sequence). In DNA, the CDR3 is TGTGCCAGCAGTTTAGTGGCAGGCCTATGGCTGTGGTACACCTTC. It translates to CASSLVAGLWLWYTF.

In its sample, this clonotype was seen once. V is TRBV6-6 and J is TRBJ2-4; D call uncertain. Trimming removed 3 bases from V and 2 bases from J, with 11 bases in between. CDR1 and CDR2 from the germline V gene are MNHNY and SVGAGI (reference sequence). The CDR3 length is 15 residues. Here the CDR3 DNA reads TGTGCCAGCAGTTATCTAAGGGTCTCCAAAAACATTCAGTACTTC. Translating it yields CASSYLRVSKNIQYF.

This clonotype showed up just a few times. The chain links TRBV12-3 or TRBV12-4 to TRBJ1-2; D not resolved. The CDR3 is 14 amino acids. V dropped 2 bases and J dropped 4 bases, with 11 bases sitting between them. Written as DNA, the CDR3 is TGTGCCAGCAGTTTAAGTTTTCCTGTCTATGGCTACACCTTC. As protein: CASSLSFPVYGYTF.